This T cell receptor beta chain was identified during a study of spatial heterogeneity in lung cancer (dated by TCRdb to about 2019). About the full investigation: More beta-chain than alpha-chain transcripts were consistently detected, likely reflecting higher beta-chain transcript abundance. In tumor regions, TCR transcript counts showed a strong correlation with a T cell transcriptional module score derived from matched bulk RNA-seq. In the raw uncorrected reads, each unique combination of TCR and UMI appeared more than ten times on average. In non-small cell lung cancer, the study quantitatively compared TCR alpha and beta repertoires across several tumor regions, matched nontumor lung, and blood. The study linked features of the TCR repertoire to counts of nonsynonymous mutations, which were determined by whole-exome sequencing of tumor tissue. Both alpha and beta chains were TCR-sequenced in samples taken at surgery, namely 220 tumor regions, under 80 matched nontumor lung samples and approximately 58 PBMC samples. On the study overall, not on this receptor specifically: TCR-seq coverage of tumor T cells was estimated at only approximately 7% for alpha chains and 13% for beta chains. Confirming at a functional level the hypothesis that regional TCRs recognize regional mutations was considered to require additional single-cell paired TCR alpha and beta sequencing. Counts of ubiquitous and regional expanded TCRs correlated with counts of ubiquitous and regional nonsynonymous mutations, respectively. The tumor nonsynonymous mutation count correlated with the number of expanded alpha and beta TCRs within the tumor.

Library prep was done by 5' RACE. Reads for this sample came from a NextSeq 500. To allow correction of PCR and sequencing errors, the TCR library protocol tagged every TCR cDNA molecule with a unique molecular identifier. Processing in the source paper ran as follows. TCR identification, UMI-based error correction and CDR3 extraction were all carried out with Decombinator tools. TCRs above a frequency of 2 per 1,000, corresponding to the top 1% of the tumor frequency distribution, were defined as expanded. Expanded tumor TCRs were classed as regional if statistically deemed absent (corrected P<0.05) from at least one tumor region, otherwise ubiquitous. Renyi diversity was calculated using the R vegan package after each repertoire was subsampled 100 times to 5,000 TCRs. CDR3 similarity networks were constructed using string-kernel similarity of amino acid triplets, with links drawn between CDR3s whose pairwise similarity was above 0.82. Starting from the raw public reads, TCRdb applied fastp trimming at Q25, assembled clones with MiXCR and retained in-frame beta chains. Each entry is one CDR3 protein sequence, shown with its most common DNA and genes. In this record, the V and J calls reflect TCRdb's handling and not the investigators' own analysis. The sample data list over 3,000 distinct CDR3 sequences, and over 8% of these were observed just once. The leading ten clones occupy 8% to 13% of the sample.

From V the trimming removes 6 bases and from J it removes 6 bases, while the gene matches leave 12 bases of the junction unaccounted for. Taken from cysteine to phenylalanine, the CDR3 has 17 residues. Only the CDR3 region is kept as DNA, spanning 51 bases read in frame from base 1. From the germline V gene, CDR1 is SNHLY and CDR2 is FYNNEI. The sample's time point, from its label and the paper: sample taken at primary tumor resection. The donors were 65 to 90 patients from the lung TRACERx cohort who had early-stage, untreated non-small cell lung cancer. For TCR sequencing, whole RNA was extracted from tumor and nontumor lung tissue, or from cryopreserved PBMC samples, and no cell sorting was done. A patient was chosen for TCR sequencing only when enough RNA was available from at least two tumor regions. Before being selected, tumor and adjacent nontumor lung specimens were reviewed by a lung pathologist.

By share, this clonotype ranks as medium-sized (0.01 to 0.1%). The antigen it binds to is not known. Base qualities are not recorded, but no much larger clone differs from it by a single base. This receptor was obtained from a male donor with early-stage non-small cell lung cancer. This receptor chain uses TRBV2 and TRBJ2-1, with TRBD2 matching 12 junction bases. The specimen comprised lung tumor tissue, sampled at surgery. The CDR3 here reads CASRGPRLAGDSNEQFF. The DNA sequence is given as TGTGCCAGCAGGGGACCTCGACTAGCGGGAGATTCCAATGAGCAGTTCTTC.